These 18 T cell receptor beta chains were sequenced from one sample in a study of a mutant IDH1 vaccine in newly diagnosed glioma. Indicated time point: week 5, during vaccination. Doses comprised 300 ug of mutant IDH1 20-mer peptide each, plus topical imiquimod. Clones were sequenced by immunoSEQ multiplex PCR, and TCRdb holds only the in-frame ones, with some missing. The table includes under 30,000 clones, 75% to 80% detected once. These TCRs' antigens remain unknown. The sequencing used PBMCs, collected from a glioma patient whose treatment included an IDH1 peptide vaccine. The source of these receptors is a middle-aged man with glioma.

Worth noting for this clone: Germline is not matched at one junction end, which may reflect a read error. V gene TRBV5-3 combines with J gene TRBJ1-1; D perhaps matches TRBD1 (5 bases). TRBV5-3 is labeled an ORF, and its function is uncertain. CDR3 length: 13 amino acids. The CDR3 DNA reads TGTGCCAGCAGCTTGGGACTTGGCACTGAAGCTTTCTTT. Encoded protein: CASSLGLGTEAFF.

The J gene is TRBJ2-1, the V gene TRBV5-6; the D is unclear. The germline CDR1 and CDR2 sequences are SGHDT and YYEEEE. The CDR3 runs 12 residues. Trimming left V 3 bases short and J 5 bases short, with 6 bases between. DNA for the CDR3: TGTGCCAGCAGCTGGTTGAACAATGAGCAGTTCTTC. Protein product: CASSWLNNEQFF.

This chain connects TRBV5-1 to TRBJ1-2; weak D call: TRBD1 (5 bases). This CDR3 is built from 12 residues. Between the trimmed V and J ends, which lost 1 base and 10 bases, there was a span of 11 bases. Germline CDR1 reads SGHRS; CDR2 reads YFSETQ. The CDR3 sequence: CASSLSRGFYTF. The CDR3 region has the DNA TGCGCCAGCAGCTTGAGTCGGGGGTTCTACACCTTC.

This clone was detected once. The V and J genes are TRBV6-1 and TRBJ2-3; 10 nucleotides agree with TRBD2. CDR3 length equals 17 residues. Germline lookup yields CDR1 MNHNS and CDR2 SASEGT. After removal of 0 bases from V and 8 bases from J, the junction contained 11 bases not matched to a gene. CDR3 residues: CASSEASSGRAFGTQYF. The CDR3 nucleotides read TGTGCCAGCAGTGAAGCGTCGAGCGGGAGGGCCTTCGGTACGCAGTATTTT.

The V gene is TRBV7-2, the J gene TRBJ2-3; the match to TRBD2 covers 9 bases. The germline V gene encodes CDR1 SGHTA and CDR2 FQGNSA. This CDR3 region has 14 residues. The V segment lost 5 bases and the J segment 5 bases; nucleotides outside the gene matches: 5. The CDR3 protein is CASSPAGGVDTQYF. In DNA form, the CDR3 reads TGTGCCAGCAGCCCAGCGGGAGGTGTAGATACGCAGTATTTT.

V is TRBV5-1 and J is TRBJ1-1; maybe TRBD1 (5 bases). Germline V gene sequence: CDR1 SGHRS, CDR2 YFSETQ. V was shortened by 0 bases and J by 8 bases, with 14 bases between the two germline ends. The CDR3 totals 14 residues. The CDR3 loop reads CASSLDRTFIEAFF. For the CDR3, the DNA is TGCGCCAGCAGCTTGGACAGGACGTTCATAGAAGCTTTCTTT. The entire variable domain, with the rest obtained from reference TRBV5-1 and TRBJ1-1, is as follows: KAGVTQTPRYLIKTRGQQVTLSCSPISGHRSVSWYQQTPGQGLQFLFEYFSETQRNKGNFPGRFSGRQFSNSRSEMNVSTLELGDSALYLCASSLDRTFIEAFFGQGTRLTVV.

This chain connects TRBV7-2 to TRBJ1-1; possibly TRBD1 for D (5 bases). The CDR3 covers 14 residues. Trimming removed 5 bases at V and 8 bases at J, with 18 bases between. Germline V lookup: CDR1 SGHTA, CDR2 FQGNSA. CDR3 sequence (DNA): TGTGCCAGCAGCCGGAGCAGGGAGGGGCCCGAAGCTTTCTTT. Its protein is CASSRSREGPEAFF. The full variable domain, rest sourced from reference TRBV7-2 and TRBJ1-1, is GAGVSQSPSNKVTEKGKDVELRCDPISGHTALYWYRQSLGQGLEFLIYFQGNSAPDKSGLPSDRFSAERTGGSVSTLTIQRTQQEDSAVYLCASSRSREGPEAFFGQGTRLTVV.

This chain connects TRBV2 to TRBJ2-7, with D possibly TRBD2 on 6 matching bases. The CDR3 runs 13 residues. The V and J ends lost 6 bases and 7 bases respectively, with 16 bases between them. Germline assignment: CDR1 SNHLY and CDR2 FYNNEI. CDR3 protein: CASSVATAGEQYV. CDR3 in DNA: TGTGCCAGCAGCGTTGCAACGGCGGGGGAGCAGTACGTC.

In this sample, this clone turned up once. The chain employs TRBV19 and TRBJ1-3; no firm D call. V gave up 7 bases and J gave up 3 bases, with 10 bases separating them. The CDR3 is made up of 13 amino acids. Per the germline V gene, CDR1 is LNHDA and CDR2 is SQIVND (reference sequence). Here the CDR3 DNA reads TGTGCCAGTACCCGGACGAGTGGAAACACCATATATTTT. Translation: CASTRTSGNTIYF.

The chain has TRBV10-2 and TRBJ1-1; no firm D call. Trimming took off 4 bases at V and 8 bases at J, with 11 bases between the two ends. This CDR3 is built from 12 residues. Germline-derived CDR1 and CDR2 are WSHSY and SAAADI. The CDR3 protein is CASSALRQEAFF. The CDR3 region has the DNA TGCGCCAGCAGTGCCCTACGGCAAGAAGCTTTCTTT.

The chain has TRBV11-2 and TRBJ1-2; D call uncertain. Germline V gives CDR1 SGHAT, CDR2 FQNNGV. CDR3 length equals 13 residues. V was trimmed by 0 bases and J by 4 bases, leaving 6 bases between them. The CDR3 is CASSLEGSYGYTF. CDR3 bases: TGTGCCAGCAGCTTAGAGGGGTCCTATGGCTACACCTTC.

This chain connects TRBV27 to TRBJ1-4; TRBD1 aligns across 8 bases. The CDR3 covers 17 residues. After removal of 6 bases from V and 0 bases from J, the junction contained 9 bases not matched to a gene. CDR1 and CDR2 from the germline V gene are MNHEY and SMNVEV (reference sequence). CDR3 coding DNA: TGTGCCAGCAGCGCCGGGACAGGCCTTGCAACTAATGAAAAACTGTTTTTT. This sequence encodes CASSAGTGLATNEKLFF.

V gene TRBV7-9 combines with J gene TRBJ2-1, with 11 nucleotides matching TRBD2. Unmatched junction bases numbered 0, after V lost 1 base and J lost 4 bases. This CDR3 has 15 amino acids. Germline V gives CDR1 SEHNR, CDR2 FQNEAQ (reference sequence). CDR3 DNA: TGTGCCAGCAGCTTAGGACTAGCGGGGTACAATGAGCAGTTCTTC. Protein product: CASSLGLAGYNEQFF.

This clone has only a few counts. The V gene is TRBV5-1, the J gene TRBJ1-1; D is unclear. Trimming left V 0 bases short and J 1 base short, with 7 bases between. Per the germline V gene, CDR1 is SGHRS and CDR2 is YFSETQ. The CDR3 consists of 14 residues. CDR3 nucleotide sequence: TGCGCCAGCAGCTTGGTTCGGCCGAACACTGAAGCTTTCTTT. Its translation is CASSLVRPNTEAFF.

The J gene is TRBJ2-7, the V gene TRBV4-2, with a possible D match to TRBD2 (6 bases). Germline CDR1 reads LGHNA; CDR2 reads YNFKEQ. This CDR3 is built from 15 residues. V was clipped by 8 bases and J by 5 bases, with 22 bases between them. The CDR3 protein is CASSRLTGGGNEQYF. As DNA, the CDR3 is TGTGCCAGCTCCCGCCTTACCGGAGGAGGGAACGAGCAGTACTTC.

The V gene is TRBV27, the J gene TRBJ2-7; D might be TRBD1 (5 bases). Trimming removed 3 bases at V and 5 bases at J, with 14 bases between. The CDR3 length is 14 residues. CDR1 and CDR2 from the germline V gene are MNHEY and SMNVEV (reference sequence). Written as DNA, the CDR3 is TGTGCCAGCAGTTTTATTCAAGGGGCCCACGAGCAGTACTTC. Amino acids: CASSFIQGAHEQYF.

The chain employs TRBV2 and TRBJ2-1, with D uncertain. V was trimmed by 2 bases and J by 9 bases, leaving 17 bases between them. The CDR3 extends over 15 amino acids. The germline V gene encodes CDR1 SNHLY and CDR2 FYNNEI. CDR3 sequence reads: CASSELRTPWGEQFF. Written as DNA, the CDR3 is TGTGCCAGCAGTGAATTGAGGACGCCCTGGGGTGAGCAGTTCTTC.

DNA of the CDR3: TGTGCCAGCAGCTCCGCACTACTAGCCAAAAACATTCAGTACTTC. Translating gives CASSSALLAKNIQYF. The V gene is TRBV13, the J gene TRBJ2-4; unclear D gene. The germline V and J ends were trimmed by 4 bases and 0 bases, with 10 bases remaining between them. CDR3 length equals 15 residues. Germline CDR1 is PRHDT and CDR2 is FYEKMQ (reference sequence).